The 14 T cell receptor delta chains reported below all come from one sample, sequenced in a study of gamma-delta chains in newborns, infants, children. TCRdb re-processed the reads via CATT. The sample consists of roughly 3,100 delta-chain clones, around 0.31% of them appearing once. Specimen: blood. The receptors derive from a child who was a newborn, infant or young child, either healthy, febrile or measles-vaccinated (not recorded which).

This clone has more than one count but fewer than ten. A single base is all that separates this from a far larger clone, so a read error is likely. Other DNA variants within this sample encode the same CDR3. The rearrangement joins TRAV29/DV5 to TRDJ3, with 10 nucleotides matching TRDD3. The ends lost 0 bases at V and 2 bases at J; junction bases unmatched: 17. The CDR3 spans 22 residues. Germline loops: CDR1 NSMFDY, CDR2 ISSIKDK. Here the CDR3 DNA reads TGTGCAGCAAGCGGGGGCCGACTGGGGGATCTCCTTCGGGCCTGGGACACCCGACAGATGTTTTTC. As protein: CAASGGRLGDLLRAWDTRQMFF.

A word on this clone: TCRdb shows a much larger clone's protein in place of this DNA's translation, and the two differ at residue 4, likely through a read error; the protein shown is translated from the DNA. The chain recombines TRDV2 with TRDJ2; 12 nucleotides align to TRDD3. The CDR3 sequence is 18 residues long. The V gene end was trimmed by 6 bases and the J gene end by 4 bases; junction bases not matched to a gene: 14. Looked up from germline, CDR1 is GEAIGNYY and CDR2 is EKD. The CDR3 region is CACCPLLGDTFSTAQLFF. The CDR3 nucleotides are TGTGCCTGTTGCCCTCTACTGGGGGATACCTTTTCGACAGCACAACTCTTCTTT.

Note on this clone: This DNA translates differently at residue 3 from the TCRdb protein, which is that of a much larger clone; a read error is likely, and the protein shown is the DNA's own translation. For the CDR3, the DNA is TGTGCCCGTGACATACTGGGGGACTCCTGGGACACCCGACAGATGTTTTTC. Its protein is CARDILGDSWDTRQMFF. The V and J genes are TRDV2 and TRDJ3; 9 nucleotides agree with TRDD3. The CDR3 covers 17 residues. The V gene's germline CDR1 is GEAIGNYY and CDR2 EKD.

This clone qualifies as large. Different DNA sequences within this sample yield the same CDR3. J is TRDJ3 and V is TRDV2; 10 bases agree with TRDD3. With V trimmed by 0 bases and J by 4 bases, 11 bases remained unmatched. The CDR3 is made up of 20 amino acids. Germline V gene lookup returns CDR1 GEAIGNYY and CDR2 EKD. CDR3 residues: CACDTVLGDQGAWDTRQMFF. CDR3 bases: TGTGCCTGTGACACCGTACTGGGGGATCAGGGTGCTTGGGACACCCGACAGATGTTTTTC.

This clone has a handful of counts. TCRdb has a much larger clone's protein, which differs at residue 17 from the translation of this DNA, likely because of a read error; what is shown is the protein translated from the DNA. This chain uses TRDV2 with TRDJ3, with TRDD3 matching 10 bases. This CDR3 region has 19 residues. Germline CDR1 GEAIGNYY, CDR2 EKD. As DNA, the CDR3 is TGTGCCTGTGACACCGCCTGGGGGATAAGCTCCTGGGACACCCGACAGAAGTTTTTC. This encodes CACDTAWGISSWDTRQKFF.

This clone turned up a few times. One base separates it from a far larger clone, so it is likely a read error. Different DNA sequences within this sample yield the same CDR3. This chain links TRDV1 with TRDJ1; TRDD2 might be the D (8 bases). The CDR3 covers 21 residues. Germline loops: CDR1 TSWWSYY, CDR2 QGS. CDR3 DNA: TGTGCTCTTGGGGAACAATTCTCTTCCTACGGCTGGGGATATCTCTCCGATAAGCTCATCTTT. Protein: CALGEQFSSYGWGYLSDKLIF.

Comment on this clone: A far larger clone differs by one base, so this is likely a read error. The same CDR3 arises from other DNA sequences in this sample as well. The gene calls are TRDV2 and TRDJ3; 11 bases fit TRDD3. Trimming cost V 3 bases and J 0 bases; bases outside gene matches: 12. Germline assignment: CDR1 GEAIGNYY and CDR2 EKD. This CDR3 comprises 21 residues. In DNA form, the CDR3 reads TGTGCCTGTGACTCGGCTGGGGGATACTCACCCAGCTCCTGGGACACCCGACAGATGTTTTTC. This gives the protein CACDSAGGYSPSSWDTRQMFF.

This clone is medium-sized (0.01 to 0.1%) in the sample. Just one base apart from a much larger clone, this may be a read error. The sample has other DNA sequences that encode this CDR3 too. The rearrangement uses TRDV2 and TRDJ3; D perhaps matches TRDD3 (5 bases). From germline, CDR1 is GEAIGNYY and CDR2 EKD. The CDR3 loop spans 17 amino acids. The CDR3 nucleotides are TGCGCCTGTGACACCGCCTGGGAAACCTGGGACACCCGACAGATGTTTTTC. Translation gives CACDTAWETWDTRQMFF.

This clone has just a few counts. One base separates it from a far larger clone, so it is likely a read error. The chain uses TRDV2 and TRDJ3; possibly TRDD3 for D (5 bases). Germline V lookup: CDR1 GEAIGNYY, CDR2 EKD. V lost 3 bases, J lost 2 bases, and 13 bases lay in between. This CDR3 has 17 amino acids. The CDR3, as DNA: TGTGCCTGTGACGCCGAGGGATTCGCCTGGGACACCCGACAGATGTTTTTC. Translation: CACDAEGFAWDTRQMFF.

This clone has only a few counts. The likely explanation is a read error, given a far larger clone one base away. V is TRDV2 and J is TRDJ3, with TRDD3 matching 7 bases. Germline CDR1 GEAIGNYY, CDR2 EKD. The CDR3 spans 18 residues. CDR3 nucleotide sequence: TGTGCCCGTGACACCGCTGGGGGGATCTCCTGGGACACCCGACAGATGTTTTTC. This translates into CARDTAGGISWDTRQMFF.

This clone was observed a few times. The protein TCRdb lists belongs to a much larger clone and differs from this DNA's translation at residue 6, which points to a read error; the protein shown is made from the DNA. The chain uses TRDV2 and TRDJ3; TRDD3 aligns across 7 bases. Trimming cost V 3 bases and J 0 bases; bases outside gene matches: 7. This CDR3 is built from 18 residues. The germline CDR1 and CDR2 sequences are GEAIGNYY and EKD. The CDR3 spells CACDPAGGVSWDTRQMFF. The CDR3 coding sequence is TGTGCCTGTGACCCTGCTGGGGGCGTCTCCTGGGACACCCGACAGATGTTTTTC.

As to this clone: TCRdb records a much larger clone's protein for this DNA, with a difference at residue 14 that likely arises from a read error; the protein given is the translation of the DNA. The CDR3 here is CACDAGVHYWGITNKLIF. The CDR3, as DNA: TGTGCCTGTGACGCCGGGGTACATTACTGGGGGATAACCAATAAACTCATCTTT. The V call is TRDV2, the J call TRDJ1, with 11 bases matching TRDD3. Germline trimming cut 3 bases from V and 6 bases from J; bases unmatched to any gene: 17. This CDR3 has 18 residues. The germline CDR1 and CDR2 sequences are GEAIGNYY and EKD.

As for this clone: The protein TCRdb lists belongs to a much larger clone and differs from this DNA's translation at residue 9, which points to a read error; the protein shown is made from the DNA. Written as DNA, the CDR3 is TGTGCCTGTGACGCCATGTGGAAACCGGGGGCTTACACCGATAAACTCATCTTT. Protein: CACDAMWKPGAYTDKLIF. The gene calls are TRDV2 and TRDJ1; D may be TRDD3 (5 bases). Deletions cut 3 bases from V and 0 bases from J, with 22 bases between. The germline gives CDR1 GEAIGNYY, CDR2 EKD. The CDR3 length is 18 residues.

This clone was seen only a few times. The translation of this DNA and the TCRdb protein of a much larger clone differ at residue 3, probably owing to a read error; the protein shown here is translated from the DNA. J is TRDJ2 and V is TRDV2, with 11 nucleotides matching TRDD3. Germline V CDR1 and CDR2: GEAIGNYY, EKD. This CDR3 region has 15 residues. For the CDR3, the DNA is TGTGCCTATGACCCACTGGGGGATAGGACAGCACAACTCTTCTTT. This encodes CAYDPLGDRTAQLFF.